These 18 T cell receptor beta chains were sequenced from one sample in a study of blood T cell repertoires in COVID-19. Profiling relied on immunoSEQ multiplex PCR, and the TCRdb table lists in-frame clones only, not all of them. The sample lists about 120,000 clones; around 88% were seen once. Sequencing was carried out using peripheral blood. The receptors come from a woman aged 50 to 60 with active or convalescent COVID-19.

The chain recombines TRBV13 with TRBJ2-7; D unresolved. Deletions cut 0 bases from V and 1 base from J, with 16 bases between. Germline V gives CDR1 PRHDT, CDR2 FYEKMQ (reference sequence). The CDR3 loop spans 17 amino acids. CDR3 sequence (DNA): TGTGCCAGCAGCTTAGGCCTAAATAGAGGCAGATCCTACGAGCAGTACTTC. It specifies CASSLGLNRGRSYEQYF.

This clone was seen more than once but under ten times. The V and J genes are TRBV6-2 or TRBV6-3 and TRBJ2-6; no firm D call. V lost 6 bases and J 0 bases, leaving 9 bases between the germline ends. This CDR3 has 15 residues. Germline V gene sequence: CDR1 MNHEY, CDR2 SVGEGT. For the CDR3, the DNA is TGTGCCAGCAGCCTATCCTACTCTGGGGCCAACGTCCTGACTTTC. It encodes CASSLSYSGANVLTF.

The V gene is TRBV21-1, the J gene TRBJ2-7; TRBD2 is the table's D call and was not checked against the DNA. TRBV21-1 is assigned pseudogene status. CDR3 length equals 11 residues. The CDR3 DNA sequence: TGTGCCAGCCGGAGCTCCTACGAGCAGTACTTC. As protein: CASRSSYEQYF.

The chain employs TRBV3-1 (or the pseudogene TRBV3-2) and TRBJ1-2; D possibly corresponds to TRBD1 (5 bases). V dropped 1 base and J dropped 8 bases, with 17 bases sitting between them. CDR1 and CDR2 (germline): LGHDT, YNNKEL (reference sequence). The CDR3 sequence is 15 residues long. In nucleotides, the CDR3 is TGTGCCAGCAGCCAAGGCAGGACACACAGAGCGGGCTACACCTTC. This encodes CASSQGRTHRAGYTF.

The chain employs TRBV5-1 and TRBJ2-5; tentatively, D is TRBD1 (6 bases). This CDR3 is 14 amino acids long. V was cut by 4 bases and J by 3 bases, with 13 bases left in between. Germline CDR1 is SGHRS and CDR2 is YFSETQ. CDR3 coding DNA: TGCGCCAGCAGCCAGGGGATCCCAGAAGAGACCCAGTACTTC. It is translated as CASSQGIPEETQYF.

The rearrangement links TRBV5-1 to TRBJ1-1, with D unresolved. This CDR3 has 14 amino acids. Germline lookup yields CDR1 SGHRS and CDR2 YFSETQ. Deletions cut 0 bases from V and 7 bases from J, with 13 bases between. Written as DNA, the CDR3 is TGCGCCAGCAGCTTGGATTCAAGGGCGGGTGAAGCTTTCTTT. Protein sequence: CASSLDSRAGEAFF.

V gene TRBV28 combines with J gene TRBJ2-3; 7 bases fit TRBD2. Losses at the gene ends were 4 bases for V and 1 base for J; bases not matched to a gene: 11. Germline V CDR1 and CDR2: MDHEN, SYDVKM. The CDR3 totals 17 residues. CDR3 DNA: TGTGCCAGCAGTTCCCCCCCTGGGGCGGGGGGCACAGATACGCAGTATTTT. Translating gives CASSSPPGAGGTDTQYF.

The chain links TRBV16 to TRBJ1-5; no definite D call. V was pared by 4 bases and J by 6 bases, with 4 bases between. Looked up from germline, CDR1 is KGHSY and CDR2 is FQNENV. This CDR3 spans 11 amino acids. CDR3 DNA sequence: TGTGCCAGCAGCCTCTCTCAGCCCCAGCATTTT. Its protein is CASSLSQPQHF.

This chain joins TRBV11-2 and TRBJ2-1; TRBD2 aligns across 8 bases. The CDR3 sequence is 13 residues long. The germline gives CDR1 SGHAT, CDR2 FQNNGV. Losses at the gene ends were 10 bases for V and 3 bases for J; bases not matched to a gene: 5. The CDR3 DNA reads as TGTGCCACCGGGACTAGTGGCTACAATGAGCAGTTCTTC. It translates to CATGTSGYNEQFF.

This sequence joins TRBV5-4 and TRBJ1-4, with 8 bases that match TRBD1. Unmatched junction bases numbered 7, after V lost 2 bases and J lost 7 bases. Per germline, CDR1 SGHNT and CDR2 YYREEE (reference sequence). The CDR3 is 15 residues long. CDR3 in amino acids: CASSFRQGSSEKLFF. The CDR3 coding sequence is TGTGCCAGCAGCTTTCGACAGGGGAGCAGTGAAAAACTGTTTTTT.

The chain recombines TRBV12-3 or TRBV12-4 with TRBJ1-1; D remains unclear. V was clipped by 3 bases and J by 4 bases, with 9 bases between them. This CDR3 is built from 13 residues. This CDR3 reads CASSFQGSTEAFF. The CDR3 DNA follows: TGTGCCAGCAGTTTTCAAGGGAGCACTGAAGCTTTCTTT.

This chain connects TRBV3-1 (or the pseudogene TRBV3-2) to TRBJ2-1, with D possibly TRBD2 on 5 matching bases. In germline, CDR1 is LGHDT, CDR2 YNNKEL (reference sequence). The CDR3 has 16 amino acids. The V end was cut by 2 bases, the J end by 7 bases, with 18 bases between. Here the CDR3 reads CASSQSASITGNEQFF. As DNA, the CDR3 is TGTGCCAGCAGCCAATCCGCCTCCATCACGGGGAATGAGCAGTTCTTC.

The V gene is TRBV28, the J gene TRBJ2-1; a weak D match, TRBD1 (5 bases). Germline V gene sequence: CDR1 MDHEN, CDR2 SYDVKM. Between the trimmed V and J ends, which lost 5 bases and 5 bases, there was a span of 22 bases. The CDR3 spans 17 residues. The CDR3 sequence is CASSPSLTQQGDNEQFF. In DNA, the CDR3 is TGTGCCAGCAGTCCATCTTTGACCCAACAAGGGGACAATGAGCAGTTCTTC.

The rearrangement uses TRBV7-3 and TRBJ2-3; 14 positions agree with TRBD2. Germline lookup yields CDR1 SGHTA and CDR2 FQGTGA. The CDR3 is made up of 15 amino acids. Trimming removed 5 bases from V and 4 bases from J; junction bases left unmatched: 2. The CDR3 DNA reads as TGTGCCAGCAGCCAGGGACTAGCGGGAGCAGATACGCAGTATTTT. This codes for CASSQGLAGADTQYF. The variable domain in full, with the rest retrieved from reference TRBV7-3 and TRBJ2-3, is GAGVSQTPSNKVTEKGKYVELRCDPISGHTALYWYRQSLGQGPEFLIYFQGTGAADDSGLPNDRFFAVRPEGSVSTLKIQRTERGDSAVYLCASSQGLAGADTQYFGPGTRLTVL.

The rearrangement uses TRBV7-9 and TRBJ1-2, with D uncertain. The germline V and J ends were trimmed by 3 bases and 0 bases, with 8 bases remaining between them. The CDR3 is 14 amino acids. Germline V gene lookup returns CDR1 SEHNR and CDR2 FQNEAQ (reference sequence). CDR3 nucleotides: TGTGCCAGCAGCTTGAGTCGAACTAACTATGGCTACACCTTC. This encodes CASSLSRTNYGYTF.

This rearrangement joins TRBV4-1 to TRBJ2-7; TRBD1 aligns across 8 bases. The V gene's germline CDR1 is MGHRA and CDR2 YSYEKL. Germline trimming cut 4 bases from V and 5 bases from J; bases unmatched to any gene: 7. The CDR3 totals 14 residues. CDR3 in DNA: TGCGCCAGCAGCCTTCGGACAGGGAACCACGAGCAGTACTTC. Translating gives CASSLRTGNHEQYF.

The chain recombines TRBV2 with TRBJ1-2; 7 bases are shared with TRBD1. Unmatched junction bases numbered 18, after V lost 6 bases and J lost 8 bases. The germline V gene encodes CDR1 SNHLY and CDR2 FYNNEI. The CDR3 contains 16 residues. CDR3 sequence: CASRDFSEDRKEGYTF. CDR3 bases: TGTGCCAGCAGGGATTTCTCCGAGGACAGGAAAGAAGGCTACACCTTC.

The chain joins TRBV18 to TRBJ1-3; 7 bases map to TRBD1. This CDR3 is 15 amino acids long. V was clipped by 6 bases and J by 0 bases; unmatched bases: 5. Germline CDR1 is KGHSH and CDR2 is LQKENI. CDR3 region: CASSPGQSSGNTIYF. CDR3 bases: TGTGCCAGCTCGCCGGGACAGAGCTCTGGAAACACCATATATTTT.